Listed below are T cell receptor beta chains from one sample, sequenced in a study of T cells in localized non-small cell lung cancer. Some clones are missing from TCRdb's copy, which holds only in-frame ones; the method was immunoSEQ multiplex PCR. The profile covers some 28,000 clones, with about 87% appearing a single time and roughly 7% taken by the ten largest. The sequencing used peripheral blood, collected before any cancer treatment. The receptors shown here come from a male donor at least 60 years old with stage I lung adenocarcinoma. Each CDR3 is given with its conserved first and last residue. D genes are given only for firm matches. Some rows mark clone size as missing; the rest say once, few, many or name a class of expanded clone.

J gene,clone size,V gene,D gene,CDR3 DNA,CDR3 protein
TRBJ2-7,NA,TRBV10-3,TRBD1,TGTGCCACCCGCCTGACAGGGGGAAGTTACGAGCAGTACTTC,CATRLTGGSYEQYF
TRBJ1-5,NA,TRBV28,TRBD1,TGTGCCAGCAGTCCGACCCTACGACAGGGAAAGCGGCAGCCCCAGCATTTT,CASSPTLRQGKRQPQHF
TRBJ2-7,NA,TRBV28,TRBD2,TGTGCCAGCAGTTTCTCGGGGGGGAGTATTTACGAGCAGTACTTC,CASSFSGGSIYEQYF
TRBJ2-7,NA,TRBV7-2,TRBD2,TGTGCCAGCAGCTTAAGCGGGGTTTCCTACGAGCAGTACTTC,CASSLSGVSYEQYF
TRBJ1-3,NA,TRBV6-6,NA,TGTGCCAGCAGGGATGGATCTGGAAACACCATATATTTT,CASRDGSGNTIYF
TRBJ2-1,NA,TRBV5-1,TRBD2,TGCGCCAGCAGCCCCGGGACTAGCGGGGACCAGCAGTTCTTC,CASSPGTSGDQQFF
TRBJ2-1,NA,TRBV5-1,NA,TGCGCCAGCATGACAACTCTCTCCTACAATGAGCAGTTCTTC,CASMTTLSYNEQFF
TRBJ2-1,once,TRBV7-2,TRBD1,TGTGCCAGCAGCTTAGCACAGGGGTACAATGAGCAGTTCTTC,CASSLAQGYNEQFF
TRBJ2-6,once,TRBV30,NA,TGTGCCTGGAAGTCGGCCAGGGCAAGCTCTGGGGCCAACGTCCTGACTTTC,CAWKSARASSGANVLTF
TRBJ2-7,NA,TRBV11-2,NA,TGTGCCAGCAGCTCATGGGGCCAGGGGGGCGCCGAGCAGTACTTC,CASSSWGQGGAEQYF
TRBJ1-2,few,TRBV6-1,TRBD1,TGTGCCAGCAGTGCGACAGGGGATTATGGCTACACCTTC,CASSATGDYGYTF
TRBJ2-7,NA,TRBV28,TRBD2,TGTGCCAGCAGTTTTGGGCTAGCGGGGGGCTACGAGCAGTACTTC,CASSFGLAGGYEQYF
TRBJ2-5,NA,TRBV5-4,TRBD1,TGTGCCAGCAGCTCGGGACAGGAAGAGACCCAGTACTTC,CASSSGQEETQYF
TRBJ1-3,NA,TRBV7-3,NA,TGTGCCAGCAGCTTACACGGATCTGGAAACACCATATATTTT,CASSLHGSGNTIYF
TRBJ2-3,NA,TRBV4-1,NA,TGCGCCAGCAGCCAAGGGGCGGTTGCCGGGGAAGGGATGACAGATACGCAGTATTTT,CASSQGAVAGEGMTDTQYF
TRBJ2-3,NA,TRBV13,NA,TGTGCCAGCAGCGAAAACCGGGGGATTAGCACAGATACGCAGTATTTT,CASSENRGISTDTQYF
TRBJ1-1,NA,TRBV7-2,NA,TGTGCCAGCAGCTTAGTGGGGGGCGTAAACACTGAAGCTTTCTTT,CASSLVGGVNTEAFF
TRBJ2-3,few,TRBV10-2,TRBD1,TGCGCCAGCAGCTTGGGACAGCTCACAGATACGCAGTATTTT,CASSLGQLTDTQYF
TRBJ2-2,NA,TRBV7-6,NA,TGTGCCAGCAGCCTGAACACCGGGGAGCTGTTTTTT,CASSLNTGELFF
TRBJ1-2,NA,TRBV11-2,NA,TGTGCCAGCAGCTTAGATCCGGCTGGGAACTATGGCTACACCTTC,CASSLDPAGNYGYTF
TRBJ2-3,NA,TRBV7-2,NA,TGTGCCAGCAGCCAATCCTCGACGGGCACGCAGTATTTT,CASSQSSTGTQYF
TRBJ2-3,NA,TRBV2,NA,TGTGCCAGCAGGGGGAACTACGGGGCAGATACGCAGTATTTT,CASRGNYGADTQYF
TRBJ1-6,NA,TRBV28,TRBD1,TGTGCCAGCAGTTTCGACAGGGGGGGTTCACCCCTCCACTTT,CASSFDRGGSPLHF
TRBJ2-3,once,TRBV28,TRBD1,TGTGCCAGCAGCCTGGGACAGAGCACAGATACGCAGTATTTT,CASSLGQSTDTQYF
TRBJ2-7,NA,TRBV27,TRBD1,TGTGCCAGCAAAACCGGGACAGGGGGGCTTGAGCAGTACTTC,CASKTGTGGLEQYF
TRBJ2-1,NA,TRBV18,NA,TGTGCCAGCTCACCACCCCGGGGGGCTAACCGCAATGAGCAGTTCTTC,CASSPPRGANRNEQFF
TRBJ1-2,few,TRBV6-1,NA,TGTGCCAGCAGTGACCCGGCCCTGGGCGGCTACACCTTC,CASSDPALGGYTF
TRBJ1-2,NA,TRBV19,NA,TGTGCCAGTAGTGTACAGGGAGCTTATGGCTACACCTTC,CASSVQGAYGYTF
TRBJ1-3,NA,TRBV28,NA,TGTGCCAGCAGCAACGGGGGGGACTCTGGAAACACCATATATTTT,CASSNGGDSGNTIYF
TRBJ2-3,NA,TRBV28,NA,TGTGCCAGCAACTACAGAGATACGCAGTATTTT,CASNYRDTQYF
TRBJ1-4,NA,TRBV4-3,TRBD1,TGCGCCAGCAGCCAAGATTTCAGCGGCGGGACAGGGGATGAAAAACTGTTTTTT,CASSQDFSGGTGDEKLFF
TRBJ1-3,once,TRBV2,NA,TGTGCCAGCAGTAACAGGGCCACCCGCTCTGGAAACACCATATATTTT,CASSNRATRSGNTIYF
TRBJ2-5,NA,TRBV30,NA,TGTGCCTGGGGACTAAACTTTGAGACCCAGTACTTC,CAWGLNFETQYF
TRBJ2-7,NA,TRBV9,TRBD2,TGTGCCAGCAGCGTAGCGGGGCTAGCGGGGGAGCAGTACTTC,CASSVAGLAGEQYF
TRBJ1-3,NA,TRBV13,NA,TGTGCCAGCAGCTTAGACGGTTCTGGAAACACCATATATTTT,CASSLDGSGNTIYF
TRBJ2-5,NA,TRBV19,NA,TGTGCCAGTAGCAGTTCCGGTGGGGAGACCCAGTACTTC,CASSSSGGETQYF
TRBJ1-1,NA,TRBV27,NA,TGTGCCAGCAATCAAGGCTGGGGGGAGGCTTTCTTT,CASNQGWGEAFF
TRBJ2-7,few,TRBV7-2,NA,TGTGCCAGCAGCTTAGGATTGGACAGACCGTCCTACGAGCAGTACTTC,CASSLGLDRPSYEQYF
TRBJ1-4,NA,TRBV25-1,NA,TGTGCCAGCAGTGAAGTTTCCCCTAAATATGAAAAACTGTTTTTT,CASSEVSPKYEKLFF
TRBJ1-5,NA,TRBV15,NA,TGTGCCACCAGCAGAGACCGGACACCCAATCAGCCCCAGCATTTT,CATSRDRTPNQPQHF
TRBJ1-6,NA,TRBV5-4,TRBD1,TGTGCCAGCAGCTTGGGGAGGGGGCCGGATTCACCCCTCCACTTT,CASSLGRGPDSPLHF
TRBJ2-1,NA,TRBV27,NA,TGTGCCAGCAGTTCTTACCGGGTTACTGAGCAGTTCTTC,CASSSYRVTEQFF
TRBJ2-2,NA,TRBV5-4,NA,TGTGCCAGCAGCGACCTAGCTATGGGGCTGGGCACCGGGGAGCTGTTTTTT,CASSDLAMGLGTGELFF
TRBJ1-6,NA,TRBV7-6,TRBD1,TGTGCCAGCAGCCCTAGAGGGGACAGGGCCAATTCACCCCTCCACTTT,CASSPRGDRANSPLHF
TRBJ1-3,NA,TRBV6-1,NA,TGTGCCAGCGGGGACGGGGTCTCTGGAAACACCATATATTTT,CASGDGVSGNTIYF
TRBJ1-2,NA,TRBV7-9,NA,TGTGCCAGCAGCCAAGAGGACTATGGCTACACCTTC,CASSQEDYGYTF
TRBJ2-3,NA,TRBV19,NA,TGTGCCAGTAGGACCGACGGCAGGGAGATCACAGATACGCAGTATTTT,CASRTDGREITDTQYF
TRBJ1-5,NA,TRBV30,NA,TGTGCCTGCTCCCGGGACGTAGATAGCAATCAGCCCCAGCATTTT,CACSRDVDSNQPQHF